The clone carrying this T cell receptor (beta chain) was picked up a small number of times. The antigen remains unidentified. A single record per CDR3 protein comes from TCRdb applying MiXCR to the reads. The data show tens of thousands of distinct CDR3 sequences, 15% to 25% seen once. CDR1 and CDR2 (germline): LNHDA, SQIVND (reference sequence). The CDR3 has 15 residues. The ends lost 3 bases at V and 9 bases at J; junction bases unmatched: 10. This specimen comes from a study of T cell repertoires in cytomegalovirus infection. On the study more broadly: Recently identified HLA-C-restricted and well-studied HLA-B-restricted CMV epitopes were used. Through public TCR beta signatures, both CMV infection and matching HLA type were indicated.

General observations from the study: Clonotypes of TCR beta that were HLA-C-restricted and CMV-specific dominated the ex vivo response. Of the TCR beta families, the public ones yielded a cumulative frequency that identified carriers of CMV plus the relevant HLA.

The material sequenced was CD8+ T cells from cultured PBMCs, taken from culture after CMV antigen stimulation. The chain joins TRBV19 to TRBJ2-1, with 8 bases matching TRBD2. This TCR was recovered from a human donor in good health (CMV status not recorded). Some clones in this sample may be carry-over from other donors' samples. CDR3 residues: CASSIIPAGEAEQFF. The CDR3 nucleotides are TGTGCCAGTAGTATCATCCCAGCGGGAGAGGCTGAGCAGTTCTTC.